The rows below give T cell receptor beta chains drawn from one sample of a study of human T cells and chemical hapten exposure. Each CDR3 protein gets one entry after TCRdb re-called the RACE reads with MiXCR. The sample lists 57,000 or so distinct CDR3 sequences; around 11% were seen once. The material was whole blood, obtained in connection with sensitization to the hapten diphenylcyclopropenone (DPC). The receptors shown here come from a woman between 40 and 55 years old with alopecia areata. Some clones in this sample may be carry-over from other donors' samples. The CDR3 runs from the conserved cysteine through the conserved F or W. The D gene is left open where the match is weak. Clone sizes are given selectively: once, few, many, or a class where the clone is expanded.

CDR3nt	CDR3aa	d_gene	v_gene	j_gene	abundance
TGCAGTGCACAGGACAGGCGATCCTACAATGAGCAGTTCTTC	CSAQDRRSYNEQFF	TRBD1	TRBV20-1	TRBJ2-1	few
TGTGCCAGCAGGCCTAGCGGGATTAGCACAGATACGCAGTATTTT	CASRPSGISTDTQYF	TRBD2	TRBV5-4	TRBJ2-3	few
TGTGCCAGCAGCTTGGCAGGCCAAGGGCAGGGGTTCTACGAGCAGTACTTC	CASSLAGQGQGFYEQYF	-	TRBV13	TRBJ2-7	few
TGTGCCATCAGTGAGTCTTCTTCCAACTATGGCTACACCTTC	CAISESSSNYGYTF	-	TRBV10-3	TRBJ1-2	many
TGTGCCAGCAGGGTTGGTGGACAGTACTATGGCTACACCTTC	CASRVGGQYYGYTF	-	TRBV6-5	TRBJ1-2	-
TGTGCCAGCAGCTTAACGGGGGGACTTTACACAGATACGCAGTATTTT	CASSLTGGLYTDTQYF	TRBD2	TRBV7-2	TRBJ2-3	once
TGCGCCAGCAGGGAGGGACAGGGGGCGGGCAACATTCAGTACTTC	CASREGQGAGNIQYF	TRBD1	TRBV10-2	TRBJ2-4	-
TGTGCCAGCAGTTACGGGGGGGCCGGTGAGCAGTTCTTC	CASSYGGAGEQFF	-	TRBV6-2/TRBV6-3	TRBJ2-1	many
TGTGCCAGCAGCCAAGAAGGGGGCCAAATCTACAATGAGCAGTTCTTC	CASSQEGGQIYNEQFF	TRBD1	TRBV3-1	TRBJ2-1	many
TGTGCCAGCACGAGCGCGAGGGACTCTATTAATTCACCCCTCCACTTT	CASTSARDSINSPLHF	-	TRBV28	TRBJ1-6	many
TGCAGCGTTGAAATCCCTAAGGGGGCCTCCTACGAGCAGTACTTC	CSVEIPKGASYEQYF	TRBD1	TRBV29-1	TRBJ2-7	many
TGTGCCAGCAGCGGAAGACTGGCCCATGAGCAGTTCTTC	CASSGRLAHEQFF	-	TRBV9	TRBJ2-1	few
TGCAGTGCTACCTCGGGATCCGGGGAGCTGTTTTTT	CSATSGSGELFF	-	TRBV20-1	TRBJ2-2	-
TGCAGTGCTAGGGCCGCTAGCAGCGAGCAGTACTTC	CSARAASSEQYF	-	TRBV20-1	TRBJ2-7	few
TGTGCCAGCAGTTACGCGGCGGGGAACACAGATACGCAGTATTTT	CASSYAAGNTDTQYF	-	TRBV6-2/TRBV6-3	TRBJ2-3	many
TGTGCCACCAGTGCCCTTGGAGGGGAGCTGTTTTTT	CATSALGGELFF	-	TRBV24-1	TRBJ2-2	many
TGCAGTGCTACCGGGACTAGCGGGGGGGCGCCAGATACGCAGTATTTT	CSATGTSGGAPDTQYF	TRBD2	TRBV20-1	TRBJ2-3	many
TGTGCCAGTACCCCATCACGGACGCCTGGGGCCAACGTCCTGACTTTC	CASTPSRTPGANVLTF	-	TRBV19	TRBJ2-6	-
TGTGCCAGCAGCCTAGATTCCGGGACAGCCCGAGAGACCCAGTACTTC	CASSLDSGTARETQYF	TRBD1	TRBV7-7	TRBJ2-5	-
TGTGCCAGCAGCTTACCTTCCCTCGGGGAGGAGGATGAGCAGTTCTTC	CASSLPSLGEEDEQFF	-	TRBV13	TRBJ2-1	-
TGTGCCAGCAGCTTAGGCGGGAGGGCAGGGGAGACCCAGTACTTC	CASSLGGRAGETQYF	TRBD2	TRBV7-2	TRBJ2-5	few
TGTGCCAGCAAGAAGGACCGGGATCCATCCTACGAGCAGTACTTC	CASKKDRDPSYEQYF	-	TRBV6-5	TRBJ2-7	few
TGTGCCACCTCAGGTATAGCAGGCCAGCCCCAGCATTTT	CATSGIAGQPQHF	-	TRBV19	TRBJ1-5	few
TGTGCCAGCAGCTCGATACCAGGGGTAGCTAATGAAAAACTGTTTTTT	CASSSIPGVANEKLFF	-	TRBV5-6	TRBJ1-4	many